These 30 T cell receptor beta chains came from one sample sequenced in a study of T cell changes during pregnancy in multiple sclerosis. Using immunoSEQ multiplex PCR, the repertoire was profiled, and TCRdb retains in-frame clones only, with some absent. The repertoire holds 35,000 to 50,000 clones, around 90% seen once, with 0.9% to 1.5% in the top ten. The sample was CD4+ T cells from peripheral blood mononuclear cells, taken in the second trimester of pregnancy. Every receptor here comes from a female donor with multiple sclerosis, enrolled in a pregnancy study.

The gene calls are TRBV30 and TRBJ1-1; the D gene is possibly TRBD1 (5 bases). The CDR3 totals 11 residues. CDR1 is GTSNPN, CDR2 SVGIG, per germline (reference sequence). Trimming removed 8 bases at V and 5 bases at J, with 12 bases between. CDR3 bases: TGTGCCCTACAGGCGGGAACTGAAGCTTTCTTT. It yields the protein CALQAGTEAFF.

The chain recombines TRBV5-1 with TRBJ1-1, with D maybe TRBD1 (6 bases). The ends were cut back, 4 bases at V and 1 base at J, with 17 bases in the middle. Per germline, CDR1 SGHRS and CDR2 YFSETQ. This CDR3 has 16 residues. The CDR3: CASSPTGQGSNTEAFF. DNA for the CDR3: TGCGCCAGCAGCCCGACAGGCCAGGGGTCGAACACTGAAGCTTTCTTT.

The chain employs TRBV25-1 and TRBJ1-2, with 8 bases identical to TRBD1. J was trimmed by 8 bases and V by 8 bases; bases with no gene match: 7. The length of the CDR3 is 12 residues. Per germline, CDR1 MGHDK and CDR2 SYGVNS. DNA of the CDR3: TGTGCCAGCGCTGGACAGGGTCTGGGCTACACCTTC. It codes for CASAGQGLGYTF.

The chain uses TRBV28 and TRBJ1-1; no clear D. There are 14 residues in the CDR3. Germline CDR1 MDHEN, CDR2 SYDVKM. Trimming shortened V by 2 bases and J by 0 bases, and 7 bases separated the two germline ends. The CDR3 DNA follows: TGTGCCAGCAGTTTAGGAGCAATGAACACTGAAGCTTTCTTT. It is translated as CASSLGAMNTEAFF.

The chain's CDR3 is CASSRGGLGTNEKLFF. Here the CDR3 DNA reads TGTGCCAGCAGTAGAGGCGGGCTGGGGACTAATGAAAAACTGTTTTTT. The chain uses TRBV2 and TRBJ1-4; D unclear. Trimming took off 5 bases at V and 2 bases at J, with 15 bases between the two ends. The V gene's germline CDR1 is SNHLY and CDR2 FYNNEI. This CDR3 is built from 16 residues.

V is TRBV7-9 and J is TRBJ2-1; D possibly corresponds to TRBD2 (6 bases). In germline, CDR1 is SEHNR, CDR2 FQNEAQ (reference sequence). Trimming pared 5 bases from V and 5 bases from J, leaving 13 bases between. CDR3 length equals 14 residues. The CDR3 DNA reads as TGTGCCAGCAGCCGTGGAGGGGCTGACAATGAGCAGTTCTTC. Its protein is CASSRGGADNEQFF. Together with reference TRBV7-9 and TRBJ2-1, the CDR3 gives the full variable domain: DTGVSQNPRHKITKRGQNVTFRCDPISEHNRLYWYRQTLGQGPEFLTYFQNEAQLEKSRLLSDRFSAERPKGSFSTLEIQRTEQGDSAMYLCASSRGGADNEQFFGPGTRLTVL.

The chain recombines TRBV11-2 with TRBJ2-7; the D gene is possibly TRBD2 (6 bases). This CDR3 has 15 amino acids. The ends were cut back, 5 bases at V and 6 bases at J, with 20 bases in the middle. Germline V gene data show CDR1 as SGHAT and CDR2 as FQNNGV. CDR3 residues: CASSLSRRARSEQYF. DNA for the CDR3: TGTGCCAGCAGCCTCTCCCGGAGGGCTCGGTCCGAGCAGTACTTC.

The rearrangement uses TRBV28 and TRBJ1-5; 9 nucleotides match TRBD1. The CDR3 covers 15 residues. J was trimmed by 6 bases and V by 6 bases; bases with no gene match: 9. CDR1 and CDR2 (germline): MDHEN, SYDVKM. The CDR3 region has the DNA TGTGCCAGCAGCCCGGACAGGGGTTTCGGTCAGCCCCAGCATTTT. Its protein is CASSPDRGFGQPQHF.

This chain connects TRBV7-6 to TRBJ1-3, with 9 bases lining up with TRBD1. The CDR3 runs 15 residues. V lost 3 bases to trimming and J lost 4 bases; unmatched junction nucleotides: 4. The germline V gene encodes CDR1 SGHVS and CDR2 FNYEAQ. The CDR3 DNA reads as TGTGCCAGCAGCTTGGGGACAGGGACGGGAAACACCATATATTTT. Translating it yields CASSLGTGTGNTIYF.

This clone was seen once. V gene TRBV6-5 combines with J gene TRBJ2-3, with 10 bases that match TRBD2. Germline V gene data show CDR1 as MNHEY and CDR2 as SVGAGI. The V and J ends lost 4 bases and 3 bases, in that order; junction bases with no gene match: 7. This CDR3 is built from 16 residues. The CDR3 protein is CASSSPTSGRTDTQYF. The CDR3 bases are TGTGCCAGCAGTTCCCCGACTAGCGGGCGGACAGATACGCAGTATTTT.

This clone was observed once. The V call is TRBV19, the J call TRBJ2-3; a weak D match, TRBD2 (7 bases). The CDR3 sequence is 14 residues long. Germline V gene lookup returns CDR1 LNHDA and CDR2 SQIVND (reference sequence). Trimming removed 7 bases at V and 3 bases at J, with 14 bases between. CDR3 in DNA: TGTGCCAGTAACCCCGGGGGGCTGACAGATACGCAGTATTTT. Protein: CASNPGGLTDTQYF.

The chain combines TRBV7-2 with TRBJ2-7, with 7 bases matching TRBD2. Per germline, CDR1 SGHTA and CDR2 FQGNSA. There are 14 residues in the CDR3. J gave up 2 bases and V 5 bases, and 6 bases lay outside the gene matches. CDR3 DNA: TGTGCCAGCAGCCCGGGACTACCCCCCTACGAGCAGTACTTC. Amino acid sequence: CASSPGLPPYEQYF.

This rearrangement joins TRBV10-3 to TRBJ2-5; 15 nucleotides align to TRBD2. With the DNA end fitting TRBJ2-7 better, the J assignment may be wrong. The length of the CDR3 is 14 residues. Germline values: CDR1 ENHRY, CDR2 SYGVKD. In DNA form, the CDR3 reads TGTGCCATCAGGGAGGGACTAGCGGGAGGCGAGCAGTACTTC. Its protein product is CAIREGLAGGEQYF.

This chain joins TRBV6-1 and TRBJ1-1; maybe TRBD1 (5 bases). The CDR3 sequence is 14 residues long. Germline CDR1 reads MNHNS; CDR2 reads SASEGT. V gave up 8 bases and J gave up 2 bases, with 15 bases separating them. The CDR3 is CASRSWGENTEAFF. The DNA of the CDR3 is TGTGCCAGCCGAAGCTGGGGGGAAAACACTGAAGCTTTCTTT.

This clone was seen a few times. The chain uses TRBV7-9 and TRBJ1-5; D gene ambiguous. V lost 0 bases and J 5 bases, leaving 5 bases between the germline ends. The CDR3 totals 13 residues. Germline CDR1 is SEHNR and CDR2 is FQNEAQ (reference sequence). In DNA, the CDR3 is TGTGCCAGCAGCTTAGCTATTGATCAGCCCCAGCATTTT. Translating it yields CASSLAIDQPQHF. Together with reference TRBV7-9 and TRBJ1-5, the CDR3 gives the full variable domain: DTGVSQNPRHKITKRGQNVTFRCDPISEHNRLYWYRQTLGQGPEFLTYFQNEAQLEKSRLLSDRFSAERPKGSFSTLEIQRTEQGDSAMYLCASSLAIDQPQHFGDGTRLSIL.

The chain links TRBV19 to TRBJ1-5; maybe TRBD1 (5 bases). The CDR3 runs 16 residues. V was pared by 5 bases and J by 2 bases, with 16 bases between. Germline CDR1 is LNHDA and CDR2 is SQIVND (reference sequence). The CDR3 is CASSSTFRGRNQPQHF. CDR3 nucleotides: TGTGCCAGTAGTTCGACCTTTAGGGGCCGCAATCAGCCCCAGCATTTT.

The chain is built from TRBV19 and TRBJ2-2; D possibly corresponds to TRBD1 (5 bases). Trimming removed 0 bases at V and 6 bases at J, with 11 bases between. Germline V gene data show CDR1 as LNHDA and CDR2 as SQIVND (reference sequence). The CDR3 covers 15 residues. The CDR3 DNA sequence: TGTGCCAGTAGTATAGATCTATCCAGGGCCGGGGAGCTGTTTTTT. The encoded protein is CASSIDLSRAGELFF. The full variable domain, in which reference TRBV19 and TRBJ2-2 provide the parts outside the CDR3, is DGGITQSPKYLFRKEGQNVTLSCEQNLNHDAMYWYRQDPGQGLRLIYYSQIVNDFQKGDIAEGYSVSREKKESFPLTVTSAQKNPTAFYLCASSIDLSRAGELFFGEGSRLTVL.

This rearrangement joins TRBV6-1 to TRBJ1-1; D gene uncertain. V shed 4 bases and J shed 2 bases, with 8 bases lying between them. The CDR3 loop spans 13 amino acids. Germline values: CDR1 MNHNS, CDR2 SASEGT. The CDR3 sequence is CASSVRHNTEAFF. CDR3 coding DNA: TGTGCCAGCAGTGTGAGGCACAACACTGAAGCTTTCTTT.

V gene TRBV28 combines with J gene TRBJ2-1, with D perhaps matching TRBD1 (6 bases). The germline V and J ends were trimmed by 7 bases and 11 bases, with 15 bases remaining between them. From germline, CDR1 is MDHEN and CDR2 SYDVKM. The CDR3 length is 12 residues. The chain's CDR3 is CASTKPTGKQFF. The CDR3 DNA reads as TGTGCCAGCACAAAGCCCACAGGGAAGCAGTTCTTC.

The genes are TRBV11-2 and TRBJ1-1; no firm D call. V shed 5 bases and J shed 4 bases, with 11 bases lying between them. The CDR3 is 13 amino acids. Germline V gene data show CDR1 as SGHAT and CDR2 as FQNNGV. The CDR3: CASSPLASTEAFF. CDR3 DNA sequence: TGTGCCAGCAGCCCCCTTGCCAGCACTGAAGCTTTCTTT.

This rearrangement joins TRBV2 to TRBJ2-1; D perhaps matches TRBD2 (7 bases). Germline CDR1 reads SNHLY; CDR2 reads FYNNEI. The germline V and J ends were trimmed by 6 bases and 7 bases, with 22 bases remaining between them. The CDR3 length is 16 residues. The CDR3 protein is CASRTVGGGEGNEQFF. The CDR3 DNA reads TGTGCCAGCAGGACTGTTGGGGGCGGGGAGGGAAATGAGCAGTTCTTC.

This clone occurred once. The chain links TRBV29-1 to TRBJ2-2; 8 bases are shared with TRBD1. The CDR3 is 14 amino acids. The junction had 8 bases not matched to a gene; V was cut back by 7 bases and J by 4 bases. Per germline, CDR1 SQVTM and CDR2 ANQGSEA. CDR3: CSAGQGRITGELFF. CDR3 DNA: TGCAGCGCCGGACAGGGTCGTATCACCGGGGAGCTGTTTTTT.

The CDR3: CASSSRQGQETQYF. The CDR3, as DNA: TGTGCCAGCAGCTCGAGACAGGGACAAGAGACCCAGTACTTC. This chain uses TRBV7-8 with TRBJ2-5; the match to TRBD1 covers 7 bases. Germline trimming cut 4 bases from V and 2 bases from J; bases unmatched to any gene: 4. Looked up from germline, CDR1 is SGHVS and CDR2 is FQNEAQ. This CDR3 has 14 residues.

The chain has TRBV6-5 and TRBJ1-2; 7 nucleotides match TRBD1. The germline V gene has CDR1 MNHEY and CDR2 SVGAGI. J gave up 4 bases and V 7 bases, and 6 bases lay outside the gene matches. The CDR3 is made up of 13 amino acids. The CDR3 loop is CASTTDRAYGYTF. The CDR3 bases are TGTGCCAGCACGACTGACAGGGCCTATGGCTACACCTTC.

This clone is a singleton in its sample. V is TRBV6-6 and J is TRBJ2-7; the match to TRBD2 covers 11 bases. The CDR3 consists of 16 residues. Germline assignment: CDR1 MNHNY and CDR2 SVGAGI (reference sequence). V lost 4 bases and J lost 6; bases outside the gene matches: 11. The CDR3 loop reads CASSSTIAGGPGEQYF. The CDR3 DNA reads as TGTGCCAGCAGTTCGACAATAGCGGGAGGGCCAGGCGAGCAGTACTTC.

This clone is a singleton in its sample. The V and J genes are TRBV2 and TRBJ2-1; 13 nucleotides agree with TRBD2. Trimming cost V 8 bases and J 4 bases; bases outside gene matches: 8. There are 16 residues in the CDR3. Germline values: CDR1 SNHLY, CDR2 FYNNEI. CDR3 coding DNA: TGTGCCAGCGGGACTAGCGGGATGGGGGGATACAATGAGCAGTTCTTC. Translating gives CASGTSGMGGYNEQFF. The full variable domain, its missing parts supplied by reference TRBV2 and TRBJ2-1, is EPEVTQTPSHQVTQMGQEVILRCVPISNHLYFYWYRQILGQKVEFLVSFYNNEISEKSEIFDDQFSVERPDGSNFTLKIRSTKLEDSAMYFCASGTSGMGGYNEQFFGPGTRLTVL.

The chain carries TRBV2 and TRBJ1-2; tentative D call: TRBD1 (6 bases). The CDR3 totals 15 residues. V lost 2 bases and J 2 bases, leaving 12 bases between the germline ends. Germline V gene data show CDR1 as SNHLY and CDR2 as FYNNEI. CDR3: CASSERAGTNYGYTF. The CDR3 region has the DNA TGTGCCAGCAGTGAAAGGGCCGGGACAAACTATGGCTACACCTTC.

This clone was seen once. The chain is built from TRBV27 and TRBJ2-2; 11 nucleotides match TRBD2. The CDR3 spans 15 residues. V dropped 6 bases and J dropped 6; count of bases not matched to a gene: 6. From germline, CDR1 is MNHEY and CDR2 SMNVEV (reference sequence). CDR3 sequence: CASSQTSGASGELFF. CDR3 sequence (DNA): TGTGCCAGCAGCCAGACTAGCGGGGCGTCCGGGGAGCTGTTTTTT.

J is TRBJ2-7 and V is TRBV5-4; 8 nucleotides line up with TRBD2. Per the germline V gene, CDR1 is SGHNT and CDR2 is YYREEE (reference sequence). With V trimmed by 3 bases and J by 1 base, 9 bases remained unmatched. The CDR3 has 16 residues. The CDR3 loop reads CASSSTTAGESYEQYF. DNA for the CDR3: TGTGCCAGCAGCTCAACGACAGCGGGAGAGTCCTACGAGCAGTACTTC.

The rearrangement uses TRBV5-4 and TRBJ2-7, with TRBD2 matching over 11 bases. The CDR3 sequence is 14 residues long. V was pared by 4 bases and J by 4 bases, with 4 bases of the junction left unmatched. Germline V gene sequence: CDR1 SGHNT, CDR2 YYREEE (reference sequence). CDR3 coding DNA: TGTGCCAGCAGCATTTGGACTAGCGGGTACGAGCAGTACTTC. This encodes CASSIWTSGYEQYF.